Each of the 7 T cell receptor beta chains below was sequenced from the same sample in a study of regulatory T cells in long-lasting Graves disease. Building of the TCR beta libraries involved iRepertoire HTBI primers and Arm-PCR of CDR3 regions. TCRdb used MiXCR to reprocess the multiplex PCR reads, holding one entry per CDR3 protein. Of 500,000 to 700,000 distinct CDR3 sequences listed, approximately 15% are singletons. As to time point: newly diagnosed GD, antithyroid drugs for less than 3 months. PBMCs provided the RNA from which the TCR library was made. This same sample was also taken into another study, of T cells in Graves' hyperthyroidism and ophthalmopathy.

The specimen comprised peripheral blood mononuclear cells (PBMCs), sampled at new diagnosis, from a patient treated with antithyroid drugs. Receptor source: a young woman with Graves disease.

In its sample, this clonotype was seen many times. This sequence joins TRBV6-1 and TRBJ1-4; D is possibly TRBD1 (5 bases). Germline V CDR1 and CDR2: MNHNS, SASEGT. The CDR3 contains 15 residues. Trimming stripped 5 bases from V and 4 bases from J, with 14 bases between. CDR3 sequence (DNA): TGTGCCAGCAGTAACGGGGGGGGTCGTAATGAAAAACTGTTTTTT. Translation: CASSNGGGRNEKLFF.

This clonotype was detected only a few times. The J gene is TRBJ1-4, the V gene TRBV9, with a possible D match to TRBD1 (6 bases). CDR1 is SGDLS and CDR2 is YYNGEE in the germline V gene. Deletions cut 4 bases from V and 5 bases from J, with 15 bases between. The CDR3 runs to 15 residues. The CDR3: CASSFRDTVNEKLFF. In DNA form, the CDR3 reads TGTGCCAGCAGCTTCCGGGACACGGTGAATGAAAAACTGTTTTTT.

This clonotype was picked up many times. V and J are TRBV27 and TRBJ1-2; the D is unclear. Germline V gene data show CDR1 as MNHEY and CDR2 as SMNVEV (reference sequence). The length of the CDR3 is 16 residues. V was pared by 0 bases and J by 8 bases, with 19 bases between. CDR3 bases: TGTGCCAGCAGTTTATCCCTCGGCGGTACCACCCAGGGCTACACCTTC. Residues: CASSLSLGGTTQGYTF.

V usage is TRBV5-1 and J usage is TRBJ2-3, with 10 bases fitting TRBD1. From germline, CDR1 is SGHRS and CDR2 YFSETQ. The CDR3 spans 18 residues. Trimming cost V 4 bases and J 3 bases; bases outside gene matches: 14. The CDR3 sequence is CASSAPSRDRGRTDTQYF. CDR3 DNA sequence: TGCGCCAGCAGCGCCCCGTCCCGGGACAGGGGTCGGACAGATACGCAGTATTTT. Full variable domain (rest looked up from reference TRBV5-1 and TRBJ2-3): KAGVTQTPRYLIKTRGQQVTLSCSPISGHRSVSWYQQTPGQGLQFLFEYFSETQRNKGNFPGRFSGRQFSNSRSEMNVSTLELGDSALYLCASSAPSRDRGRTDTQYFGPGTRLTVL.

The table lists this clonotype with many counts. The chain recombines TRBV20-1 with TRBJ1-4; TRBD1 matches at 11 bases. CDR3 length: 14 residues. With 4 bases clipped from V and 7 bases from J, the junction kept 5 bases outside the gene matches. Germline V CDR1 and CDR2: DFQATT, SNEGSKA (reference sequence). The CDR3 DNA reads TGCAGTGCTATACCGGGACAGGGGGGTGAAAAACTGTTTTTT. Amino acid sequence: CSAIPGQGGEKLFF.

This CDR3 is CASSPGTGGLGNTIYF. In DNA, the CDR3 is TGTGCCAGCAGCCCCGGGACAGGGGGCCTAGGAAACACCATATATTTT. The chain links TRBV13 to TRBJ1-3; 12 bases map to TRBD1. The germline gives CDR1 PRHDT, CDR2 FYEKMQ (reference sequence). J was trimmed by 4 bases and V by 5 bases; bases with no gene match: 6. The length of the CDR3 is 16 residues.

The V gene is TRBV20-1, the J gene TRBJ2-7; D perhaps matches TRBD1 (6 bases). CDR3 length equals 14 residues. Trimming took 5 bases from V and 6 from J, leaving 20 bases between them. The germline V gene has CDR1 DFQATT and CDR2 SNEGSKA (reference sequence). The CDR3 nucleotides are TGCAGTGCTCCCTGGGGGCGACAGGTATCCGAGCAGTACTTC. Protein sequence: CSAPWGRQVSEQYF.